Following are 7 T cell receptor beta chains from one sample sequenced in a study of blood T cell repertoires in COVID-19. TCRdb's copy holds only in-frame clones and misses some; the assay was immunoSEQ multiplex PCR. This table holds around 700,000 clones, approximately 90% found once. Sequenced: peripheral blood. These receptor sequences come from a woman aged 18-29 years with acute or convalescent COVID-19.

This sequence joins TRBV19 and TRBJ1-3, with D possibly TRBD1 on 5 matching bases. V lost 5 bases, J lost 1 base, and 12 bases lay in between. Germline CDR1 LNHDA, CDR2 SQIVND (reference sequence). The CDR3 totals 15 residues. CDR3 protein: CASSPQGRSGNTIYF. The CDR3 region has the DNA TGTGCCAGTAGTCCGCAGGGTAGATCTGGAAACACCATATATTTT.

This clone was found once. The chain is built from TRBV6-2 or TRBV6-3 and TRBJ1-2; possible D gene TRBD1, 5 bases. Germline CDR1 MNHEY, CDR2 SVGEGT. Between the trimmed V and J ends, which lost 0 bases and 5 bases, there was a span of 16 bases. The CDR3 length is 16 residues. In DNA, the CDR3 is TGTGCCAGCAGTTACTCGAAGGCAACAGGCGATTATGGCTACACCTTC. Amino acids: CASSYSKATGDYGYTF.

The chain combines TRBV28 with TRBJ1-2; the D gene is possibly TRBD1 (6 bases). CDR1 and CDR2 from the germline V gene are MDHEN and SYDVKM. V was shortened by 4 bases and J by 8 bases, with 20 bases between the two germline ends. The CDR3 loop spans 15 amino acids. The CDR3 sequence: CASSWGTPGRYGYTF. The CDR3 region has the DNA TGTGCCAGCAGTTGGGGGACACCCGGAAGGTACGGCTACACCTTC.

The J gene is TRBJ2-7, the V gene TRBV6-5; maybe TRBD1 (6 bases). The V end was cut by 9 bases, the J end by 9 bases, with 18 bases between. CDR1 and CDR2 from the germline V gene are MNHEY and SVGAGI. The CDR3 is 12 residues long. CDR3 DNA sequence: TGTGCCAGTGGGGCTACAGGGCAGGGGCAGTACTTC. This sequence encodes CASGATGQGQYF.

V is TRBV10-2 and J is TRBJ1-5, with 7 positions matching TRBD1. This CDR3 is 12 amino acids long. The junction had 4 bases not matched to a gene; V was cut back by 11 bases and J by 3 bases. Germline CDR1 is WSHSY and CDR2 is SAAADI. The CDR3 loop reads CAAGGPNQPQHF. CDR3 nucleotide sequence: TGCGCCGCAGGGGGGCCCAATCAGCCCCAGCATTTT.

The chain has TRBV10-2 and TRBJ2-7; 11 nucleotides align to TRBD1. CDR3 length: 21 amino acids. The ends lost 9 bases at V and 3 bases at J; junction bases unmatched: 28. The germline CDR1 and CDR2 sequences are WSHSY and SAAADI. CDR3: CARGLCSRDRGAGPNFYEQYF. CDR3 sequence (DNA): TGCGCCAGGGGGCTATGTTCCCGGGACAGGGGGGCGGGGCCCAATTTCTACGAGCAGTACTTC.

Here the CDR3 DNA reads TGTGCCAGTAGTAGGGACAGGGTAGTTATCGGGGAGCTGTTTTTT. It yields the protein CASSRDRVVIGELFF. V gene TRBV19 combines with J gene TRBJ2-2, with 9 bases lining up with TRBD1. CDR1 and CDR2 (germline): LNHDA, SQIVND (reference sequence). V trimming: 4 bases; J trimming: 7 bases; junction bases outside the gene matches: 7. The CDR3 runs to 15 residues. The full variable domain, in which reference TRBV19 and TRBJ2-2 provide the parts outside the CDR3, is DGGITQSPKYLFRKEGQNVTLSCEQNLNHDAMYWYRQDPGQGLRLIYYSQIVNDFQKGDIAEGYSVSREKKESFPLTVTSAQKNPTAFYLCASSRDRVVIGELFFGEGSRLTVL.